These 20 T cell receptor beta chains originate from one sample sequenced in a study of read filtering for tumor transcriptome and immune sequencing. This library used about 360 ng RNA and molecular barcoded adaptors spanning alpha/delta and beta/gamma chains. TCRdb fed the reads into MiXCR, producing one record per CDR3 protein. The data contain around 30,000 distinct CDR3 sequences, about a fifth of them singletons. Material: a population of CD138-negative cells sorted from bone marrow. These receptors all stem from a donor at least 40 years old with multiple myeloma.

This clonotype has at least ten counts. The gene calls are TRBV4-1 and TRBJ2-2; D is unclear. Per the germline V gene, CDR1 is MGHRA and CDR2 is YSYEKL. This CDR3 spans 16 amino acids. V was trimmed by 3 bases and J by 3 bases, leaving 14 bases between them. CDR3 nucleotides: TGCGCCAGCAGCCAGACCACCACGATCCACACCGGGGAGCTGTTTTTT. Translating gives CASSQTTTIHTGELFF.

This clonotype was counted a few times. The genes are TRBV5-1 and TRBJ2-5; D gene unclear. The CDR3 has 14 amino acids. Trimming removed 0 bases at V and 1 base at J, with 7 bases between. Germline V gene sequence: CDR1 SGHRS, CDR2 YFSETQ. CDR3 nucleotide sequence: TGCGCCAGCAGCTTGGTGACGGTCCAAGAGACCCAGTACTTC. It codes for CASSLVTVQETQYF.

This clonotype was detected ten times or more. The chain joins TRBV7-3 to TRBJ2-1, with TRBD2 matching 7 bases. V shed 2 bases and J 8 bases; nucleotides not matched to a gene: 9. Germline loops: CDR1 SGHTA, CDR2 FQGTGA. The CDR3 is made up of 15 amino acids. The CDR3 protein is CASSLAAGMSDEQFF. CDR3 in DNA: TGTGCCAGCAGCTTAGCAGCGGGGATGAGCGATGAGCAGTTCTTC.

The table lists this clonotype with a few counts. The chain recombines TRBV5-1 with TRBJ1-5, with no clear D. The CDR3 totals 11 residues. Trimming removed 4 bases at V and 6 bases at J, with 5 bases between. CDR1 is SGHRS and CDR2 is YFSETQ in the germline V gene. The CDR3 sequence is CASSPPQPQHF. Here the CDR3 DNA reads TGCGCCAGCAGCCCGCCTCAGCCCCAGCATTTT. Filled out from reference TRBV5-1 and TRBJ1-5, the complete variable domain reads KAGVTQTPRYLIKTRGQQVTLSCSPISGHRSVSWYQQTPGQGLQFLFEYFSETQRNKGNFPGRFSGRQFSNSRSEMNVSTLELGDSALYLCASSPPQPQHFGDGTRLSIL.

This clonotype appeared many times. The rearrangement uses TRBV20-1 and TRBJ2-5; TRBD2 agrees at 7 bases. Germline loops: CDR1 DFQATT, CDR2 SNEGSKA (reference sequence). V lost 5 bases and J lost 1; bases outside the gene matches: 7. The CDR3 extends over 14 amino acids. CDR3 sequence (DNA): TGCAGTGCTTTGAGAAAGCGGGGCCAAGAGACCCAGTACTTC. This gives the protein CSALRKRGQETQYF.

V and J are TRBV5-1 and TRBJ1-5; no clear D. Trimming removed 0 bases at V and 0 bases at J, with 10 bases between. The CDR3 length is 16 residues. CDR1 and CDR2 from the germline V gene are SGHRS and YFSETQ. The CDR3 DNA reads as TGCGCCAGCAGCTTGGGGAGGACGGATAGCAATCAGCCCCAGCATTTT. The encoded protein is CASSLGRTDSNQPQHF.

This clonotype is medium-sized (0.01 to 0.1%) within its sample. V and J are TRBV12-3 or TRBV12-4 and TRBJ2-1; D is ambiguous. Trimming took off 1 base at V and 8 bases at J, with 0 bases between the two ends. The CDR3 sequence is 10 residues long. This CDR3 is CASSLDEQFF. The CDR3 nucleotides read TGTGCCAGCAGTTTAGATGAGCAGTTCTTC.

Note on this clonotype: A clone one base away is much larger, so this may be a read error. In this CDR3 the conserved last residue, phenylalanine or tryptophan, is missing, so a read error is likely. This chain uses TRBV30 with TRBJ1-1; a possible D gene is TRBD1 (6 bases). Germline V gives CDR1 GTSNPN, CDR2 SVGIG (reference sequence). Trimming removed 2 bases from V and 7 bases from J, with 17 bases in between. The CDR3 runs 14 residues. The chain's CDR3 is CAWSPTGIGNEAFS. CDR3 nucleotide sequence: TGTGCCTGGAGTCCGACAGGAATTGGTAATGAAGCTTTCTCT.

The table lists this clonotype with many counts. V is TRBV5-1 and J is TRBJ2-1; 10 positions agree with TRBD2. CDR1 and CDR2 from the germline V gene are SGHRS and YFSETQ. This CDR3 spans 15 amino acids. Germline trimming cut 2 bases from V and 5 bases from J; bases unmatched to any gene: 4. The CDR3 sequence: CASSFGLAANNEQFF. For the CDR3, the DNA is TGCGCCAGCAGCTTCGGACTAGCGGCTAACAATGAGCAGTTCTTC.

There are many counts of this clonotype. This sequence joins TRBV29-1 and TRBJ2-3; no clear D. Trimming removed 3 bases at V and 8 bases at J, with 0 bases between. Germline V lookup: CDR1 SQVTM, CDR2 ANQGSEA. The CDR3 covers 8 residues. CDR3 region: CSVDTQYF. In DNA form, the CDR3 reads TGCAGCGTTGATACGCAGTATTTT.

Turning to this clonotype: Since a far larger clone is one base different, this is likely a read error. The V and J genes are TRBV6-5 and TRBJ2-1; D gene unclear. The CDR3 loop spans 15 amino acids. Germline-derived CDR1 and CDR2 are MNHEY and SVGAGI. The CDR3 is CASRVTVSSDNEQFF. In nucleotides, the CDR3 is TGTGCCAGCAGGGTTACGGTGAGCTCCGACAATGAGCAGTTCTTC.

Judged by abundance, this clonotype is medium-sized. V usage is TRBV28 and J usage is TRBJ2-1, with D perhaps being TRBD1 or TRBD2 (5 bases each). The CDR3 runs to 12 residues. Germline-derived CDR1 and CDR2 are MDHEN and SYDVKM. The V gene lost 6 bases and the J gene lost 10 bases, with 13 bases spanning the gap. CDR3 in amino acids: CASSSVRDEQFF. The CDR3 coding sequence is TGTGCCAGCAGCTCAGTTCGGGACGAGCAGTTCTTC.

Sample share makes this clonotype medium-sized. The V call is TRBV2, the J call TRBJ2-1, with 10 nucleotides matching TRBD2. Trimming at V came to 4 bases and at J to 7 bases, leaving 1 base not matched to a gene. CDR1 is SNHLY, CDR2 FYNNEI, per germline. This CDR3 region has 13 residues. Here the CDR3 reads CASSGLAGNEQFF. The CDR3 nucleotides are TGTGCCAGCAGTGGACTAGCGGGTAATGAGCAGTTCTTC.

In this sample, this clonotype turned up many times. This chain joins TRBV5-1 and TRBJ2-1; D is perhaps TRBD1 or TRBD2 (5 bases each). V was shortened by 0 bases and J by 8 bases, with 15 bases between the two germline ends. The CDR3 has 15 residues. CDR1 is SGHRS, CDR2 YFSETQ, per germline. The CDR3 sequence: CASSLGPGSVDEQFF. In nucleotides, the CDR3 is TGCGCCAGCAGCTTGGGCCCAGGGAGTGTCGATGAGCAGTTCTTC.

A note on this clonotype: This may arise from a read error, as a much more abundant clone is one base away. The chain combines TRBV12-3 or TRBV12-4 with TRBJ1-1; no clear D gene. The CDR3 contains 14 residues. The CDR3 DNA reads as TGTGCCAGCAGGTCCGGACGACTGAACACTGAAGCTTACTTT. It translates to CASRSGRLNTEAYF.

Many counts were recorded for this clonotype. A read error may explain this, as a much larger clone is one base away. The chain employs TRBV29-1 and TRBJ2-1; 11 positions agree with TRBD2. Trimming cost V 5 bases and J 2 bases; bases outside gene matches: 11. The CDR3 runs 17 residues. The germline V gene has CDR1 SQVTM and CDR2 ANQGSEA. CDR3 bases: TGCAGCGTTACATCCAGGACTAGCGGGCGAACCTACAATGAGCAGTTCTTC. It translates to CSVTSRTSGRTYNEQFF.

The V gene is TRBV20-1, the J gene TRBJ1-1; D is undetermined. The V and J ends lost 5 bases and 3 bases respectively, with 16 bases between them. The CDR3 has 14 amino acids. The V gene's germline CDR1 is DFQATT and CDR2 SNEGSKA (reference sequence). The chain's CDR3 is CSAVPGSLHTEAFF. DNA of the CDR3: TGCAGTGCTGTCCCTGGTAGCCTGCACACTGAAGCTTTCTTT.

Of note for this clonotype: A much larger clone differs from this one at a single base, so this may be a read error. This chain connects TRBV7-2 to TRBJ1-5; D gene uncertain. CDR3 length: 13 residues. Germline V CDR1 and CDR2: SGHTA, FQGNSA. The germline V and J ends were trimmed by 2 bases and 4 bases, with 6 bases remaining between them. CDR3 DNA: TGTGCCAGCAGCTTATGTCCGAATCAGCCCCAGCATTTT. Translation gives CASSLCPNQPQHF.

This clonotype was seen a handful of times. The chain combines TRBV29-1 with TRBJ1-1; possibly TRBD1 for D (5 bases). The CDR3 is 14 amino acids. Germline V lookup: CDR1 SQVTM, CDR2 ANQGSEA. V shed 7 bases and J shed 6 bases, with 21 bases lying between them. Here the CDR3 DNA reads TGCAGCGCCCAGGCGGGGACCCCGACGGCTGAAGCTTTCTTT. It encodes CSAQAGTPTAEAFF.

About this clonotype: In this CDR3 the conserved last residue, phenylalanine or tryptophan, is missing, so a read error is likely. The limits of the CDR3 on the DNA are not certain, so only TCRdb's listed CDR3 is given. The rearrangement joins TRBV9 to TRBJ2-3; the table's TRBD1 call for D was not verified on the DNA. The CDR3 length is 15 residues, termini included. The germline V gene has CDR1 SGDLS and CDR2 YYNGEE. The CDR3 sequence is CASSTGSAGTDTQYL.